The source of this T cell receptor (beta chain) is a study of T-cell reconstitution after alpha-beta-depleted transplantation in children. Preparation of the TCRbeta library used unique molecular identifiers. TCRdb called the PCR reads again in MiXCR, with one record for every CDR3 protein. The table shows about 250,000 distinct CDR3 sequences, with about 24% occurring only once. This CDR3 is 11 amino acids long. V was cut by 4 bases and J by 10 bases, with 14 bases left in between. CDR1 and CDR2 from the germline V gene are SQVTM and ANQGSEA. This clonotype was counted at least ten times. No antigen is known for it. Points from the study as a whole: Expanded clones from the graft, numbering several hundred, reportedly supplied alpha-beta T cells about two months after transplant. From newly produced T cells came most of the T-cell counts and diversity one year after transplant.

This specimen consisted of PBMCs, mostly from graft donor cells, obtained 360 days after TCRalphabeta/CD19-depleted stem cell transplant. This chain uses TRBV29-1 with TRBJ2-7; D may be TRBD2 (6 bases). The source of this sequence is a female patient between 2 and 10 years old who had a stem cell transplant for congenital amegakaryocytic thrombocytopenia, so the T cells may come from the graft donor. Here the CDR3 reads CSVVRSGDQYF. The CDR3 nucleotides are TGCAGCGTTGTTCGGTCGGGGGATCAGTACTTC.